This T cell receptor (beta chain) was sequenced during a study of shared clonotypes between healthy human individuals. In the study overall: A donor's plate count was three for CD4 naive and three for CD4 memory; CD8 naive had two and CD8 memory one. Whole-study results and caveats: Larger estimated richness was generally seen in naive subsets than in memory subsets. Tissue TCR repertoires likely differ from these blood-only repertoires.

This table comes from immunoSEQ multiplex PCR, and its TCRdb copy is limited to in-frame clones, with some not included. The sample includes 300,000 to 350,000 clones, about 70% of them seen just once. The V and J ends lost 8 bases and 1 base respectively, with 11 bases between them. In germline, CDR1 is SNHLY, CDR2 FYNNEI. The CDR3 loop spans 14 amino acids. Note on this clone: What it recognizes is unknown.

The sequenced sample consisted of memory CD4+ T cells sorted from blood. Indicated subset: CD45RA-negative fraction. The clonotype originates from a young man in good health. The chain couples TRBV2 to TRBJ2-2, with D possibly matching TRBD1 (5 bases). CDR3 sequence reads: CASGITGNTGELFF. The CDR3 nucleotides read TGTGCCAGCGGGATTACAGGGAACACCGGGGAGCTGTTTTTT. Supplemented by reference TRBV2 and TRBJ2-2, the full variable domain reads EPEVTQTPSHQVTQMGQEVILRCVPISNHLYFYWYRQILGQKVEFLVSFYNNEISEKSEIFDDQFSVERPDGSNFTLKIRSTKLEDSAMYFCASGITGNTGELFFGEGSRLTVL.